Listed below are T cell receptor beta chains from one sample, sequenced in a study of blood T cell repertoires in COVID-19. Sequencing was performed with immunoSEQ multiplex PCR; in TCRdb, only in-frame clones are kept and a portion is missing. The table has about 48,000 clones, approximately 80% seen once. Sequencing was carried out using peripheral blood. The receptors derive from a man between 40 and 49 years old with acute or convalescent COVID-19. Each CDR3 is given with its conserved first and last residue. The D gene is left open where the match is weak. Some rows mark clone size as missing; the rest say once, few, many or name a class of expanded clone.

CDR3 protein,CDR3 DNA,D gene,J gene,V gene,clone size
CASSDNRVEAEAFF,TGCGCCAGCAGCGACAACAGGGTGGAGGCTGAAGCTTTCTTT,.,TRBJ1-1,TRBV5-1,.
CASSFLPPGGSVTPLHF,TGTGCCAGCAGTTTCTTACCCCCAGGGGGCAGCGTGACACCCCTCCACTTT,TRBD1,TRBJ1-6,TRBV27,.
CASSVQDFTEAFF,TGTGCCAGCAGCGTACAGGATTTCACTGAAGCTTTCTTT,.,TRBJ1-1,TRBV11-2,.
CASSLRTARSTEAFF,TGTGCCAGCAGTCTTAGGACTGCCCGGAGCACTGAAGCTTTCTTT,.,TRBJ1-1,TRBV28,.
CASSEAGREVSMSGYTF,TGTGCCAGCAGTGAAGCGGGCAGGGAAGTCTCGATGAGCGGCTACACCTTC,.,TRBJ1-2,TRBV2,.
CANRRDTYGYTF,TGTGCCAACCGACGGGACACCTATGGCTACACCTTC,.,TRBJ1-2,TRBV2,.
CASSKMRLAGTSYNEQFF,TGTGCCAGCAGCAAAATGCGACTAGCGGGGACCTCCTACAATGAGCAGTTCTTC,.,TRBJ2-1,TRBV21-1,.
CASSLAGRSDTGELFF,TGTGCCAGCAGCTTAGCGGGGAGGTCGGACACCGGGGAGCTGTTTTTT,.,TRBJ2-2,TRBV7-6,.
CASSRERGLGELFF,TGTGCCAGCAGCCGCGAAAGGGGGCTGGGGGAGCTGTTTTTT,TRBD1,TRBJ2-2,TRBV2,.
CASSQVGRVAIYF,TGCGCCAGCAGCCAAGTGGGGAGGGTCGCCATATATTTT,.,TRBJ1-3,TRBV4-1,.
CASSGLAGARGQFF,TGTGCCAGCAGCGGACTAGCGGGGGCCCGGGGGCAGTTCTTC,TRBD2,TRBJ2-1,TRBV2,.
CASSSLEPTQYF,TGTGCCAGCAGTTCCCTCGAGCCTACGCAGTATTTT,.,TRBJ2-3,TRBV28,.
CSVGAGEGGPQHF,TGCAGCGTTGGAGCAGGGGAGGGAGGGCCCCAGCATTTT,.,TRBJ1-5,TRBV29-1,few
CASSFSREGEQYF,TGCGCCAGCAGCTTTTCTAGGGAGGGCGAGCAGTACTTC,TRBD2,TRBJ2-7,TRBV5-1,.
CASSLWGGRSGYTF,TGTGCCAGCAGCTTATGGGGGGGGCGCAGTGGCTACACCTTC,.,TRBJ1-2,TRBV7-2,.
CASSPGTYGEQYF,TGCGCCAGCAGCCCCGGGACATACGGGGAGCAGTACTTC,.,TRBJ2-7,TRBV5-1,.
CAWSLGSSGVYNEQFF,TGTGCCTGGAGTCTAGGTTCTAGCGGGGTTTACAATGAGCAGTTCTTC,TRBD2,TRBJ2-1,TRBV30,.
CATRRGGMVVDTEAFF,TGTGCCACCCGAAGGGGGGGAATGGTTGTAGACACTGAAGCTTTCTTT,.,TRBJ1-1,TRBV2,.
CASSPNQYLIRQGEETQYF,TGTGCCAGCAGCCCTAACCAATACTTAATTAGACAGGGGGAGGAAACGCAGTATTTT,TRBD1,TRBJ2-3,TRBV7-9,.
CASSRGTGMNTEAFF,TGTGCCAGCAGCCGCGGGACAGGGATGAACACTGAAGCTTTCTTT,TRBD1,TRBJ1-1,TRBV6-5,.
CASSPRTGELFF,TGTGCCAGCAGTCCCAGGACAGGGGAGCTGTTTTTT,.,TRBJ2-2,TRBV12-3/TRBV12-4,.
CASSLLINPLRNEQFF,TGTGCCAGCAGTTTACTAATCAACCCTCTGAGGAATGAGCAGTTCTTC,.,TRBJ2-1,TRBV27,.
CASSLVVTGANVLTF,TGCGCCAGCAGCTTGGTAGTGACTGGGGCCAACGTCCTGACTTTC,.,TRBJ2-6,TRBV5-1,once
CASRPRRDRAEQFF,TGTGCCAGTAGACCAAGGAGGGATCGGGCTGAGCAGTTCTTC,.,TRBJ2-1,TRBV19,.
CASSYSRHEQFF,TGTGCCAGCAGTTACTCGAGGCATGAGCAGTTCTTC,.,TRBJ2-1,TRBV6-2/TRBV6-3,.
CAWSTGSALHF,TGTGCCTGGAGCACAGGCTCAGCCCTCCACTTT,.,TRBJ1-6,TRBV30,.
CAIRGLSGSYEQYF,TGTGCCATCAGGGGGCTATCGGGCTCCTACGAGCAGTACTTC,.,TRBJ2-7,TRBV10-3,.
CASSRQGSNQPQHF,TGTGCCAGCAGTCGACAGGGCAGCAATCAGCCCCAGCATTTT,TRBD1,TRBJ1-5,TRBV3-1/TRBV3-2,.
CASSETDSNYGYTF,TGTGCCAGCAGCGAGACAGACAGTAACTATGGCTACACCTTC,.,TRBJ1-2,TRBV9,once
CASSATSGAREQFF,TGTGCCAGCAGCGCGACTAGCGGGGCTCGGGAGCAGTTCTTC,TRBD2,TRBJ2-1,TRBV3-1/TRBV3-2,.